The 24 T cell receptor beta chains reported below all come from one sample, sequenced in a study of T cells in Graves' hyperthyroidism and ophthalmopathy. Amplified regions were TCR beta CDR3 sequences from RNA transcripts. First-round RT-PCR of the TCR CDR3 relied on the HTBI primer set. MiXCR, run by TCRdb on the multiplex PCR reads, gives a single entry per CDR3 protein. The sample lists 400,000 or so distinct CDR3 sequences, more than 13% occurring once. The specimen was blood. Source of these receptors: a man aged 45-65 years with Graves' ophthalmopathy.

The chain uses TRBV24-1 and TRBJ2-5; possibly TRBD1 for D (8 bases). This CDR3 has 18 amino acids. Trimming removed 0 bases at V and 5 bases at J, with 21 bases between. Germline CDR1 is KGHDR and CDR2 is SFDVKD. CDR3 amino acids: CATSDLPASGQGGETQYF. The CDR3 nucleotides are TGTGCCACCAGTGATTTGCCCGCTTCCGGACAGGGAGGGGAGACCCAGTACTTC.

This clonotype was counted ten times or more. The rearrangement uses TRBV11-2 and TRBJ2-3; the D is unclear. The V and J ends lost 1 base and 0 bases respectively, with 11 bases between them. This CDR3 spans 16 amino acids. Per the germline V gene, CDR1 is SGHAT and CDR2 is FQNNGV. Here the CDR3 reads CASSLGLVASTDTQYF. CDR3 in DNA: TGTGCCAGCAGCTTAGGTCTAGTGGCTAGCACAGATACGCAGTATTTT.

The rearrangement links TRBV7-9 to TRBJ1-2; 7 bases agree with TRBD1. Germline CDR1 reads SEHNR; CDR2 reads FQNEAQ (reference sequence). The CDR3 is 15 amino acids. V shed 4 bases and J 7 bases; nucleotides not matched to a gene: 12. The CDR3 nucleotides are TGTGCCAGCAGCTCCAGCGAGAGGGGGCGCGGTGGCTACACCTTC. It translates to CASSSSERGRGGYTF.

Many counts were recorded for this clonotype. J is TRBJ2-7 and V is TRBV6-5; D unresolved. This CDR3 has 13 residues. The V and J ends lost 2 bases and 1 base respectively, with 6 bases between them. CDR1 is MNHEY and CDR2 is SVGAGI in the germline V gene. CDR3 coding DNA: TGTGCCAGCAGTTACAGTAGTTCCTACGAGCAGTACTTC. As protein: CASSYSSSYEQYF.

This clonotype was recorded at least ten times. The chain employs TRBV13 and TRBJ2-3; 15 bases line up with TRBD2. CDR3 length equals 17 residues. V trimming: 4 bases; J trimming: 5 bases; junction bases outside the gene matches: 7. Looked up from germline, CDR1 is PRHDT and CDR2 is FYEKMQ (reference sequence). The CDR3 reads CASSSGLAGGWKDTQYF. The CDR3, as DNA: TGTGCCAGCAGCTCCGGACTAGCGGGAGGGTGGAAAGATACGCAGTATTTT.

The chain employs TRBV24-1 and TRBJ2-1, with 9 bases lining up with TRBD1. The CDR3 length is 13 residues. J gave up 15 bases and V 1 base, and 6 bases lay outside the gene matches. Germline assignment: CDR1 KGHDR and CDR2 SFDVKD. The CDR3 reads CATSDFVQGAWFF. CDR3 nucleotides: TGTGCCACCAGTGATTTCGTACAGGGGGCCTGGTTCTTC.

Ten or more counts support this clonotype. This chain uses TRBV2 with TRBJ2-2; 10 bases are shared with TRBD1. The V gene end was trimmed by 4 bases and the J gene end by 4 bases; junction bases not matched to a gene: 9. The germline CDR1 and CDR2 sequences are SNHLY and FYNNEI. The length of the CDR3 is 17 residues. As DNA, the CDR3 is TGTGCCAGCAGTGGTTCAAGGACAGGGGGGATCACCGGGGAGCTGTTTTTT. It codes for CASSGSRTGGITGELFF. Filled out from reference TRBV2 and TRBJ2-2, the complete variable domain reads EPEVTQTPSHQVTQMGQEVILRCVPISNHLYFYWYRQILGQKVEFLVSFYNNEISEKSEIFDDQFSVERPDGSNFTLKIRSTKLEDSAMYFCASSGSRTGGITGELFFGEGSRLTVL.

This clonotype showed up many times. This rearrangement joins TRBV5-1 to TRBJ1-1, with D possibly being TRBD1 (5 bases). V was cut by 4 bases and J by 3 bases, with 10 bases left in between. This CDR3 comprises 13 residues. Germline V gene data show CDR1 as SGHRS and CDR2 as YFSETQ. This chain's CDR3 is CASSPGTDTEAFF. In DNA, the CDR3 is TGCGCCAGCAGCCCCGGGACGGACACTGAAGCTTTCTTT.

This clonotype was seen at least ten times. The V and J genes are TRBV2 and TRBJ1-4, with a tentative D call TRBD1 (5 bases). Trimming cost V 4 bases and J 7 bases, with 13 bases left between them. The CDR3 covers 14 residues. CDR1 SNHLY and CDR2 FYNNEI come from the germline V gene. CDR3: CASSVPGIGEKLFF. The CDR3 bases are TGTGCCAGCAGTGTCCCAGGGATCGGTGAAAAACTGTTTTTT. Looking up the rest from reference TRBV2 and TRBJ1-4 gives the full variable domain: EPEVTQTPSHQVTQMGQEVILRCVPISNHLYFYWYRQILGQKVEFLVSFYNNEISEKSEIFDDQFSVERPDGSNFTLKIRSTKLEDSAMYFCASSVPGIGEKLFFGSGTQLSVL.

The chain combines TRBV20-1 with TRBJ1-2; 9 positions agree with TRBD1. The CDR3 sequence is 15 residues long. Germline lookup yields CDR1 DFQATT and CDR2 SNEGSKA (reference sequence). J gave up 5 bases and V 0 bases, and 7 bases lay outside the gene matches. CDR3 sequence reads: CSARDPGQGPYGYTF. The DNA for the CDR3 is TGCAGTGCTAGAGATCCGGGACAGGGCCCGTATGGCTACACCTTC.

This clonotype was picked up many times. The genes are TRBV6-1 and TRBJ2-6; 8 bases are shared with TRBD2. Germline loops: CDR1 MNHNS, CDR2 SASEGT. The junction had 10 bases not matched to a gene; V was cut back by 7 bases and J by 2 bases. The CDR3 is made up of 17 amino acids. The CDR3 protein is CASTNPGLGAGANVLTF. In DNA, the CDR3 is TGTGCCAGCACCAATCCGGGACTAGGCGCTGGGGCCAACGTCCTGACTTTC.

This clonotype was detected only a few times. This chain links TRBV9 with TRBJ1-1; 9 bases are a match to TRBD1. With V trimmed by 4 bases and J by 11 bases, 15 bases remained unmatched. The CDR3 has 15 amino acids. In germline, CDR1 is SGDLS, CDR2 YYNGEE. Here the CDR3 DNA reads TGTGCCAGCAGCAAGACCCTAACGGGGACAGGGCACGCTTTCTTT. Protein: CASSKTLTGTGHAFF.

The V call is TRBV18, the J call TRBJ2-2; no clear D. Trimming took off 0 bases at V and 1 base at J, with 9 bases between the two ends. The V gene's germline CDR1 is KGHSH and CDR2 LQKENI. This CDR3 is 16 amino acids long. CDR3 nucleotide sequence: TGTGCCAGCTCACCACCGGGCCGCTTGAACACCGGGGAGCTGTTTTTT. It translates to CASSPPGRLNTGELFF.

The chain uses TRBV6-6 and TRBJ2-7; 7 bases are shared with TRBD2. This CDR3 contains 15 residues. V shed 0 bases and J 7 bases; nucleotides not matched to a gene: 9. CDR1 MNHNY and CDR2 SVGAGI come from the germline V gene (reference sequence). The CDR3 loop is CASSYSEASGVEQYF. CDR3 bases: TGTGCCAGCAGTTACTCGGAGGCTAGCGGAGTTGAGCAGTACTTC.

The CDR3 region is CASCRNAGTPYNEQFF. In nucleotides, the CDR3 is TGTGCCAGTTGTAGAAATGCCGGGACACCCTACAATGAGCAGTTCTTC. The chain carries TRBV11-3 and TRBJ2-1, with a tentative D call TRBD1 (6 bases). V lost 9 bases and J lost 2, with 20 bases in between. The CDR3 is made up of 16 amino acids. The germline CDR1 and CDR2 sequences are SGHNT and YENEEA.

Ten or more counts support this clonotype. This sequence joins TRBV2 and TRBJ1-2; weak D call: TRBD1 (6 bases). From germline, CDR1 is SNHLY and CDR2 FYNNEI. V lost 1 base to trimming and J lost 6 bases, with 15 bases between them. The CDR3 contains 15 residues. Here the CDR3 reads CASSEGQVRLDGYTF. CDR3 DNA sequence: TGTGCCAGCAGTGAAGGACAGGTCCGGTTGGATGGCTACACCTTC.

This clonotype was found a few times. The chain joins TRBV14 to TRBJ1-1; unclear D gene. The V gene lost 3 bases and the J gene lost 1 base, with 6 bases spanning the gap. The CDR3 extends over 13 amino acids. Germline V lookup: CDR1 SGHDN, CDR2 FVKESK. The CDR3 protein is CASSQTSNTEAFF. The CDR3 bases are TGTGCCAGCAGCCAGACATCGAACACTGAAGCTTTCTTT. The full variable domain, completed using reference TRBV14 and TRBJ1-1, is EAGVTQFPSHSVIEKGQTVTLRCDPISGHDNLYWYRRVMGKEIKFLLHFVKESKQDESGMPNNRFLAERTGGTYSTLKVQPAELEDSGVYFCASSQTSNTEAFFGQGTRLTVV.

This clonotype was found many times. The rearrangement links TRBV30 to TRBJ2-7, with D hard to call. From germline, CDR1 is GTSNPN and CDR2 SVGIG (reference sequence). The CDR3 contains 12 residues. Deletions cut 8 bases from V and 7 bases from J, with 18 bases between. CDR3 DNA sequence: TGTGCCGCCCGGGCTGGCTCGAGGGAGCAGTACTTC. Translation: CAARAGSREQYF.

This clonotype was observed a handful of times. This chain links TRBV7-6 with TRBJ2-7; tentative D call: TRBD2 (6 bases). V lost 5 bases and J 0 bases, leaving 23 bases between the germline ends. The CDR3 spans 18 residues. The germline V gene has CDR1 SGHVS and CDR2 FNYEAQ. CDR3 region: CASSTPSLGSGSSYEQYF. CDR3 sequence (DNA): TGTGCCAGCAGCACTCCAAGCCTCGGTAGCGGAAGCTCCTACGAGCAGTACTTC.

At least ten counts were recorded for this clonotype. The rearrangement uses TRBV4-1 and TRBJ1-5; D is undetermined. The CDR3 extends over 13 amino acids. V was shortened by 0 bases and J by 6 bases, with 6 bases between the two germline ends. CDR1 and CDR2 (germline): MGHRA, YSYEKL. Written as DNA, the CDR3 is TGCGCCAGCAGCCAAGATCGGGCTCAGCCCCAGCATTTT. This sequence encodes CASSQDRAQPQHF.

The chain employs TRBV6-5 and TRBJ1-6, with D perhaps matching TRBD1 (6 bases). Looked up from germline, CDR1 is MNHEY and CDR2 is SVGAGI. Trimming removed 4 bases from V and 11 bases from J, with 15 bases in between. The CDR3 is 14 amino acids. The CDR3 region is CASSSTGRQAPLHF. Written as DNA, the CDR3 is TGTGCCAGCAGTTCTACAGGGAGACAAGCACCCCTCCACTTT.

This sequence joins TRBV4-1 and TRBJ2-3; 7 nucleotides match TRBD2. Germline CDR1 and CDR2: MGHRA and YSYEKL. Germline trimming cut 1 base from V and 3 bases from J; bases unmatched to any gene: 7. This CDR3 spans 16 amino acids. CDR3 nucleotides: TGCGCCAGCAGCCAAGTTAGGCGGGAGAGGACAGATACGCAGTATTTT. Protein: CASSQVRRERTDTQYF.

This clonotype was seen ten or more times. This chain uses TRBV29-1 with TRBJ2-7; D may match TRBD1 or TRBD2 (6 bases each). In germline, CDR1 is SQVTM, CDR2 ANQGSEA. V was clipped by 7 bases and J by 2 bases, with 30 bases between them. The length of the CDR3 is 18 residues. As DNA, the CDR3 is TGCAGCGCCGAAGCAGGGGCGGACCCCCGGGAGCTTCCCTACGAGCAGTACTTC. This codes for CSAEAGADPRELPYEQYF.

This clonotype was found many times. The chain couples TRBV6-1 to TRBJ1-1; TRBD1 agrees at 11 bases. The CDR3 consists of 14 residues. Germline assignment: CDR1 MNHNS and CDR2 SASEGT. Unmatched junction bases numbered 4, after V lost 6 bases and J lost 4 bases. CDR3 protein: CASSGTGGTTEAFF. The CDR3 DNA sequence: TGTGCCAGCAGCGGGACAGGGGGGACCACTGAAGCTTTCTTT.